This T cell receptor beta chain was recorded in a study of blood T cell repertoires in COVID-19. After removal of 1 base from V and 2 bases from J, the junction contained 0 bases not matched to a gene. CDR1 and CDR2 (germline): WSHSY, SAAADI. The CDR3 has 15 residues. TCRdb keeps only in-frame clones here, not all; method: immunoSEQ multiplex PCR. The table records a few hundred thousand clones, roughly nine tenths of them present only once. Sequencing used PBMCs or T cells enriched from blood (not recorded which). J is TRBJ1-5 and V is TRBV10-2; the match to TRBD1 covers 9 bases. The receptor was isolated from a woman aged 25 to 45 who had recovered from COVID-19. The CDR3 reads CASSEWTGGNQPQHF. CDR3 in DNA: TGCGCCAGCAGTGAGTGGACAGGGGGCAATCAGCCCCAGCATTTT.